Below, 24 T cell receptor beta chains from the same sample are listed, as sequenced in a study of shared clonotypes between healthy human individuals. Naive-designated CD8 cells lacked CD45RO, were positively enriched for CCR7, and omitted terminally differentiated effector memory CD45RA+ cells. Libraries were prepared by immunoSEQ multiplex PCR; TCRdb keeps only in-frame clonotypes and omits some of them. The sample contains 760,000 or so clones, about 97% of which appear only once. Sequenced: naive CD8+ T cells sorted from blood. The receptors originated from a man between 25 and 39 years old in good health.

The CDR3 region has the DNA TGTGCCAGCACACCAGATACGCAGTATTTT. Translated, it gives CASTPDTQYF. V and J are TRBV27 and TRBJ2-3; no firm D call. The CDR3 spans 10 residues. In germline, CDR1 is MNHEY, CDR2 SMNVEV (reference sequence). V was shortened by 7 bases and J by 4 bases, with 3 bases between the two germline ends.

J is TRBJ1-1 and V is TRBV29-1; the D gene is possibly TRBD1 (6 bases). The CDR3 runs 10 residues. From germline, CDR1 is SQVTM and CDR2 ANQGSEA. The ends were cut back, 6 bases at V and 7 bases at J, with 9 bases in the middle. The CDR3 region is CSVGQHEAFF. In DNA form, the CDR3 reads TGCAGCGTCGGACAGCATGAAGCTTTCTTT.

The chain carries TRBV10-2 and TRBJ2-3; unclear D gene. The CDR3 totals 11 residues. Deletions cut 1 base from V and 6 bases from J, with 2 bases between. The germline gives CDR1 WSHSY, CDR2 SAAADI. CDR3 bases: TGCGCCAGCAGTGAGTGGGATACGCAGTATTTT. This gives the protein CASSEWDTQYF.

This sequence joins TRBV27 and TRBJ1-2, with no clear D. The ends were cut back, 8 bases at V and 1 base at J, with 11 bases in the middle. The length of the CDR3 is 13 residues. Germline assignment: CDR1 MNHEY and CDR2 SMNVEV (reference sequence). The CDR3 is CASGSSINYGYTF. The CDR3 coding sequence is TGTGCCAGCGGTTCAAGTATTAACTATGGCTACACCTTC.

J is TRBJ1-1 and V is TRBV2; 9 bases map to TRBD1. The germline CDR1 and CDR2 sequences are SNHLY and FYNNEI. The length of the CDR3 is 15 residues. The V gene end was trimmed by 7 bases and the J gene end by 5 bases; junction bases not matched to a gene: 11. The CDR3 protein is CASIRATGGRTEAFF. The CDR3 DNA follows: TGTGCCAGCATTCGCGCCACAGGGGGCCGAACTGAAGCTTTCTTT.

V and J are TRBV6-1 and TRBJ2-5, with TRBD2 matching over 15 bases. Per the germline V gene, CDR1 is MNHNS and CDR2 is SASEGT. Trimming took 6 bases from V and 5 from J; bases not matched to a gene: 4. This CDR3 has 15 residues. The CDR3 region has the DNA TGTGCCAGCAGGGGACTAGCGGGAGGTAGCGAGACCCAGTACTTC. Protein product: CASRGLAGGSETQYF.

The rearrangement joins TRBV5-1 to TRBJ2-2, with a tentative D call TRBD1 (5 bases). Trimming pared 0 bases from V and 6 bases from J, leaving 12 bases between. In germline, CDR1 is SGHRS, CDR2 YFSETQ. This CDR3 is built from 15 residues. CDR3 residues: CASSLGQGSPGELFF. The CDR3 region has the DNA TGCGCCAGCAGCTTGGGCCAGGGATCGCCCGGGGAGCTGTTTTTT.

V and J are TRBV7-3 and TRBJ2-2; D gene unclear. V lost 2 bases and J lost 6, with 7 bases in between. CDR3 length: 13 residues. Germline V gene data show CDR1 as SGHTA and CDR2 as FQGTGA. The CDR3 sequence is CASSLDRSGELFF. CDR3 in DNA: TGTGCCAGCAGCTTAGATCGATCCGGGGAGCTGTTTTTT. The full variable domain, with the rest looked up from reference TRBV7-3 and TRBJ2-2, is GAGVSQTPSNKVTEKGKYVELRCDPISGHTALYWYRQSLGQGPEFLIYFQGTGAADDSGLPNDRFFAVRPEGSVSTLKIQRTERGDSAVYLCASSLDRSGELFFGEGSRLTVL.

This chain links TRBV27 with TRBJ1-2; perhaps TRBD1 as D (5 bases). V lost 9 bases to trimming and J lost 1 base, with 12 bases between them. Germline loops: CDR1 MNHEY, CDR2 SMNVEV (reference sequence). The CDR3 is 13 residues long. For the CDR3, the DNA is TGTGCCAGTAGGGGATCTGATAACTATGGCTACACCTTC. It specifies CASRGSDNYGYTF.

The chain uses TRBV29-1 and TRBJ1-2; D gene ambiguous. From germline, CDR1 is SQVTM and CDR2 ANQGSEA. Trimming took 0 bases from V and 6 from J, leaving 14 bases between them. The CDR3 is 14 amino acids. This CDR3 reads CSVEDGRALDGYTF. The DNA of the CDR3 is TGCAGCGTTGAAGATGGTAGGGCCCTCGATGGCTACACCTTC.

This chain uses TRBV21-1 with TRBJ2-3; the D call TRBD2 from the table was never checked on the DNA. TRBV21-1 is classified as a pseudogene. This CDR3 region has 18 residues. CDR3 bases: TGTGCCAGCAGTACAAAGTCCCTAGCGGGAGTTGAGACAGATACGCAGTATTTT. Translating it yields CASSTKSLAGVETDTQYF.

This chain connects TRBV11-2 to TRBJ1-1; 8 positions agree with TRBD1. CDR1 is SGHAT, CDR2 FQNNGV, per germline. The CDR3 extends over 17 amino acids. V was pared by 1 base and J by 1 base, with 8 bases of the junction left unmatched. As DNA, the CDR3 is TGTGCCAGCAGCTTAGTGAGAGGACAGGGACCGAACACTGAAGCTTTCTTT. It specifies CASSLVRGQGPNTEAFF.

This clone was detected a few times. Here the CDR3 DNA reads TGTGCCAGCAGTTTATGGGGCGACAGTTCCTACGAGCAGTACTTC. Its protein product is CASSLWGDSSYEQYF. The rearrangement links TRBV27 to TRBJ2-7, with D possibly TRBD1 on 5 matching bases. CDR1 MNHEY and CDR2 SMNVEV come from the germline V gene (reference sequence). Between the trimmed V and J ends, which lost 1 base and 1 base, there was a span of 11 bases. This CDR3 is built from 15 residues.

This chain joins TRBV5-1 and TRBJ2-2; 8 bases line up with TRBD1. CDR1 is SGHRS and CDR2 is YFSETQ in the germline V gene. V lost 1 base to trimming and J lost 5 bases; unmatched junction nucleotides: 7. The CDR3 consists of 16 residues. The CDR3 sequence is CASSLFVTGGTGELFF. In DNA, the CDR3 is TGCGCCAGCAGCTTGTTCGTCACAGGGGGAACCGGGGAGCTGTTTTTT.

The V call is TRBV7-9, the J call TRBJ2-1; D is possibly TRBD1 (5 bases). The ends were cut back, 2 bases at V and 0 bases at J, with 8 bases in the middle. Germline values: CDR1 SEHNR, CDR2 FQNEAQ (reference sequence). The CDR3 covers 15 residues. The CDR3 coding sequence is TGTGCCAGCAGCTTAAGTCAGGGCTCCTACAATGAGCAGTTCTTC. Translated, it gives CASSLSQGSYNEQFF. The whole variable domain, filled in from reference TRBV7-9 and TRBJ2-1, reads DTGVSQNPRHKITKRGQNVTFRCDPISEHNRLYWYRQTLGQGPEFLTYFQNEAQLEKSRLLSDRFSAERPKGSFSTLEIQRTEQGDSAMYLCASSLSQGSYNEQFFGPGTRLTVL.

The chain is built from TRBV7-9 and TRBJ2-7; D is unclear. Trimming cost V 1 base and J 9 bases, with 13 bases left between them. This CDR3 has 13 amino acids. Germline assignment: CDR1 SEHNR and CDR2 FQNEAQ (reference sequence). CDR3 sequence reads: CASSLVGIPGQYF. The CDR3, as DNA: TGTGCCAGCAGCTTAGTTGGCATTCCGGGGCAGTACTTC.

This clone was picked up one time. The CDR3: CASSSSGPGPEYEQYF. In DNA form, the CDR3 reads TGTGCCAGCAGCTCTTCTGGTCCGGGCCCCGAATACGAGCAGTACTTC. The genes are TRBV7-9 and TRBJ2-7; D gene ambiguous. The CDR3 covers 16 residues. Trimming took 4 bases from V and 4 from J, leaving 20 bases between them. Per germline, CDR1 SEHNR and CDR2 FQNEAQ (reference sequence). The full variable domain, its missing parts supplied by reference TRBV7-9 and TRBJ2-7, is DTGVSQNPRHKITKRGQNVTFRCDPISEHNRLYWYRQTLGQGPEFLTYFQNEAQLEKSRLLSDRFSAERPKGSFSTLEIQRTEQGDSAMYLCASSSSGPGPEYEQYFGPGTRLTVT.

In this sample, this clone turned up once. The CDR3 nucleotides are TGCAGCGTTGAAGATCGGGGGGAGACAGAGCTAGAGCAACTGTTTTTT. Protein sequence: CSVEDRGETELEQLFF. V is TRBV29-1 and J is TRBJ1-4, with TRBD1 as a possible D gene (5 bases). With 0 bases removed from V and 12 bases from J, the gap between germline ends came to 23 bases. The CDR3 contains 16 residues. CDR1 is SQVTM and CDR2 is ANQGSEA in the germline V gene. The full variable domain, with the rest looked up from reference TRBV29-1 and TRBJ1-4, is SAVISQKPSRDICQRGTSLTIQCQVDSQVTMMFWYRQQPGQSLTLIATANQGSEATYESGFVIDKFPISRPNLTFSTLTVSNMSPEDSSIYLCSVEDRGETELEQLFFGSGTQLSVL.

V usage is TRBV2 and J usage is TRBJ1-5; TRBD1 might be the D (6 bases). CDR1 is SNHLY and CDR2 is FYNNEI in the germline V gene. Trimming took off 1 base at V and 2 bases at J, with 12 bases between the two ends. The CDR3 contains 16 residues. CDR3 sequence reads: CASSEELGAGNQPQHF. CDR3 nucleotides: TGTGCCAGCAGTGAAGAACTGGGGGCGGGCAATCAGCCCCAGCATTTT.

The rearrangement links TRBV21-1 to TRBJ2-7; TRBD1 is taken as the D call from the table, unchecked against the DNA. TRBV21-1 is an annotated pseudogene. The length of the CDR3 is 15 residues. The CDR3 nucleotides are TGTGCCAGCAGCAAAGGTAGGACAGGGATATACGAGCAGTACTTC. Its protein is CASSKGRTGIYEQYF.

The rearrangement uses TRBV5-1 and TRBJ2-2, with D perhaps matching TRBD2 (6 bases). V dropped 5 bases and J dropped 1 base, with 18 bases sitting between them. Germline CDR1 SGHRS, CDR2 YFSETQ. This CDR3 contains 17 residues. In DNA form, the CDR3 reads TGCGCCAGCAGTTCAACCCCGCAGGGAGGGAACACCGGGGAGCTGTTTTTT. It codes for CASSSTPQGGNTGELFF.

The chain employs TRBV6-5 and TRBJ2-3; the D is unclear. Germline V CDR1 and CDR2: MNHEY, SVGAGI. This CDR3 has 13 residues. V gave up 4 bases and J gave up 4 bases, with 9 bases separating them. CDR3 residues: CASSFPLSDTQYF. The DNA for the CDR3 is TGTGCCAGCAGTTTTCCCCTGTCAGATACGCAGTATTTT.

The chain combines TRBV19 with TRBJ1-5; 9 nucleotides line up with TRBD1. The CDR3 is 15 amino acids. V was clipped by 2 bases and J by 2 bases; unmatched bases: 1. The germline CDR1 and CDR2 sequences are LNHDA and SQIVND (reference sequence). The chain's CDR3 is CASSIRTGGNQPQHF. The CDR3 DNA follows: TGTGCCAGTAGTATAAGGACAGGGGGCAATCAGCCCCAGCATTTT.

This rearrangement joins TRBV30 to TRBJ1-4; no firm D call. The length of the CDR3 is 18 residues. V was cut by 2 bases and J by 4 bases, with 23 bases left in between. Germline CDR1 reads GTSNPN; CDR2 reads SVGIG (reference sequence). The CDR3 sequence: CAWSNPLSWAPYNEKLFF. CDR3 coding DNA: TGTGCCTGGAGTAACCCCCTTAGTTGGGCGCCGTATAATGAAAAACTGTTTTTT. The variable domain in full, with the rest retrieved from reference TRBV30 and TRBJ1-4, is SQTIHQWPATLVQPVGSPLSLECTVEGTSNPNLYWYRQAAGRGLQLLFYSVGIGQISSEVPQNLSASRPQDRQFILSSKKLLLSDSGFYLCAWSNPLSWAPYNEKLFFGSGTQLSVL.